The present TCR beta chain was sequenced within a study of blood T cell repertoires in COVID-19. Authors' data handling: Cell counts per sample came from amplifying reference gene primers. Only in-frame clones appear in the TCRdb table, and some are missing; sequencing was by immunoSEQ multiplex PCR. V and J calls and clone size follow that table, whereas D and trimming were derived from the DNA. In the table there are about 98,000 clones, around nine tenths of which are singletons. The count of this clone is one. Sequencing was performed on peripheral blood. The sequence came from a man aged 70 or older with acute or convalescent COVID-19.

CDR3 DNA sequence: TGTGCCAGCAGCCTTCGTTTGAACACTGAAGCTTTCTTT. It translates to CASSLRLNTEAFF. The J gene is TRBJ1-1, the V gene TRBV3-1 (or the pseudogene TRBV3-2); D gene unclear. V was cut by 4 bases and J by 0 bases, with 6 bases left in between. The CDR3 contains 13 residues. Germline values: CDR1 LGHDT, CDR2 YNNKEL (reference sequence).